The T cell receptor (beta chain) under discussion was sequenced for a study of blood T cell repertoires in COVID-19. At the level of the study: There were acute and convalescent COVID-19 samples, and they came from the United States, Italy and Spain.

Under the authors' procedure: Nucleated cell number was recorded as an estimate derived from reference gene primer amplification. Clones were sequenced by immunoSEQ multiplex PCR, and TCRdb holds only the in-frame ones, with some missing. That table gives V, J and clone size, and the DNA gave D and trimming. In the table there are 180,000 or so clones, around 90% of which are singletons. Germline values: CDR1 MNHEY, CDR2 SVGAGI. The CDR3 length is 12 residues. The germline V and J ends were trimmed by 0 bases and 7 bases, with 4 bases remaining between them. The sample comprised peripheral blood. The clonotype comes from a man between 40 and 49 years old with acute or convalescent COVID-19. This chain links TRBV6-5 with TRBJ2-1; no clear D gene. As DNA, the CDR3 is TGTGCCAGCAGTTACTCGCGGAATGAGCAGTTCTTC. Its protein product is CASSYSRNEQFF.